Below, one T cell receptor beta chain is given with its context. This specimen comes from a study of early T cells in non-severe SARS-CoV-2 infection. Germline V gene data show CDR1 as SGDLS and CDR2 as YYNGEE. The V gene lost 0 bases and the J gene lost 0 bases, with 7 bases spanning the gap. The CDR3 totals 15 residues. TCRdb re-called the 5' RACE reads through MiXCR, storing one row per CDR3 protein. The data show tens of thousands of distinct CDR3 sequences, about 14% seen once. Here the sequenced sample was whole blood, taken at baseline. The chain combines TRBV9 with TRBJ1-3; unclear D gene. This sequence was found in an adult who was a healthcare worker with PCR-confirmed SARS-CoV-2 infection or an uninfected control (not recorded which). CDR3 DNA: TGTGCCAGCAGCGTAGAGCTGACCTCTGGAAACACCATATATTTT. Protein: CASSVELTSGNTIYF.